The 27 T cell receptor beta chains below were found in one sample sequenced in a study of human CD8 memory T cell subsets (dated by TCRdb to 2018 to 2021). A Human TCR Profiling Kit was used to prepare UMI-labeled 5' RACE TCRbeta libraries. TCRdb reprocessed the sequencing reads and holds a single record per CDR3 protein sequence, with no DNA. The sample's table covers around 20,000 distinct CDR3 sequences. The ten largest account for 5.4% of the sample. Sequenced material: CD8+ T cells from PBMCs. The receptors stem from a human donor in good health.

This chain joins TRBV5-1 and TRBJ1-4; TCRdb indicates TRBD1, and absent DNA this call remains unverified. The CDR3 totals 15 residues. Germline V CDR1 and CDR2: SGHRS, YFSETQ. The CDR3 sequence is CASSPDRGYDEKLFF.

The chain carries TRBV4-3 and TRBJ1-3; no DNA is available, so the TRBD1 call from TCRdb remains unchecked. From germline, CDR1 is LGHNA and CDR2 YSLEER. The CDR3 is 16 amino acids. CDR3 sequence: CASSQDGGAAGNTIYF.

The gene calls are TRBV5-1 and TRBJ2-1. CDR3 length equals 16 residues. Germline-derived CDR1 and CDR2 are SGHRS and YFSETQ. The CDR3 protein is CASSLDRPNAYNEQFF.

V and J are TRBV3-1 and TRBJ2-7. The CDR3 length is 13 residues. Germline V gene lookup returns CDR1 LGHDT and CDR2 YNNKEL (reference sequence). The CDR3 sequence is CASSQDPESEQYF.

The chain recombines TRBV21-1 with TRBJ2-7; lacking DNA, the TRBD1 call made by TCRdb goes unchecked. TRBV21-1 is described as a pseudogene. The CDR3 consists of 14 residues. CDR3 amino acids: CASSKEGDRGPWYF.

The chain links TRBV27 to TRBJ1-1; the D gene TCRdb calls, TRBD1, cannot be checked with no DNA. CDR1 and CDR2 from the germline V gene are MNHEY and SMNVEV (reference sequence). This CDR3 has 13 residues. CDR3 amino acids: CASTSGGNTEAFF.

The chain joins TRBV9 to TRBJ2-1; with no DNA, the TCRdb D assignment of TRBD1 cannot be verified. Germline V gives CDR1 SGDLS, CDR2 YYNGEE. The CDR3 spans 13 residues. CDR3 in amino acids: CASSITGNNEQFF.

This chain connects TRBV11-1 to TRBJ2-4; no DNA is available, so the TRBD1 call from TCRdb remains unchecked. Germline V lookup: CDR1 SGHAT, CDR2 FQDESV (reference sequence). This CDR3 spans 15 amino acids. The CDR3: CASSPRGGEGNIQYF.

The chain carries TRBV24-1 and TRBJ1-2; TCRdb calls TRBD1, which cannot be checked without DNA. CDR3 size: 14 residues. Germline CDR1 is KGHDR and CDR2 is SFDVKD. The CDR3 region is CATSDTGQLLGYTF.

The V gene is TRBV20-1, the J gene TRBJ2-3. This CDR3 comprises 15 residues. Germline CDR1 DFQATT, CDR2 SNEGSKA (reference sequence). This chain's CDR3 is CSAREIGQSTDTQYF.

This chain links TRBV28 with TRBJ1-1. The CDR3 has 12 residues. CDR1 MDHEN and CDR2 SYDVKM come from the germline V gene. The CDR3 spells CASSYDSPEAFF.

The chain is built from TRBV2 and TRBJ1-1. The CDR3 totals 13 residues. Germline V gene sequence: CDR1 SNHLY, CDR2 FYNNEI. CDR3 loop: CASSDDRNTEAFF.

CDR3 in amino acids: CSALEVGQPSYEQYF. V is TRBV20-1 and J is TRBJ2-7; there is no DNA to check the TCRdb D call of TRBD2. The CDR3 loop spans 15 amino acids. CDR1 and CDR2 (germline): DFQATT, SNEGSKA (reference sequence).

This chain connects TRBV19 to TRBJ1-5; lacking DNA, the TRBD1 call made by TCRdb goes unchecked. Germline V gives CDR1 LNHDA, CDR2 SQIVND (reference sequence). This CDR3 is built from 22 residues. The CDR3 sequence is CASSKRISLRTRMFYSNQPQHF.

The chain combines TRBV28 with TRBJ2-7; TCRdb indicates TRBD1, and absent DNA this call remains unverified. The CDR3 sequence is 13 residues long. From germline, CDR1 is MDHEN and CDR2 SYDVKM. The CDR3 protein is CASRPLSGFEQYF.

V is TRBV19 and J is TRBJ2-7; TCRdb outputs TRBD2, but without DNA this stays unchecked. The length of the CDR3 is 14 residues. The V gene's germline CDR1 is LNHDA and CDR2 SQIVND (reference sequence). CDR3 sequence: CASSPPRGTSEQYF.

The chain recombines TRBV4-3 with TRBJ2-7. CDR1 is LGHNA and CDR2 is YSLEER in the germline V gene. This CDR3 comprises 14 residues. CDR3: CASSPGSTSYEQYF.

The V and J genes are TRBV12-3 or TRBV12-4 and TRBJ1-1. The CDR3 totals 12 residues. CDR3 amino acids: CASYHLGTEAFF.

CDR3 region: CSARENNREQFF. The chain employs TRBV20-1 and TRBJ2-1. The CDR3 totals 12 residues. Germline CDR1 is DFQATT and CDR2 is SNEGSKA (reference sequence).

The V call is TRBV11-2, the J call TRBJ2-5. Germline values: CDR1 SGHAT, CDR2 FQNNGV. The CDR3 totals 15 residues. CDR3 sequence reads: CASSLEGIKQETQYF.

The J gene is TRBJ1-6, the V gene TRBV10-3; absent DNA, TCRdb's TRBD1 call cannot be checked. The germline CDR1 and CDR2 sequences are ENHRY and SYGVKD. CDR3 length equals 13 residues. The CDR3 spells CAIAMDTHSPLHF.

Here the CDR3 reads CASSETGAVDGYTF. J is TRBJ1-2 and V is TRBV6-6; TCRdb's D call of TRBD1 is untestable without DNA. The CDR3 has 14 residues. Germline V lookup: CDR1 MNHNY, CDR2 SVGAGI (reference sequence).

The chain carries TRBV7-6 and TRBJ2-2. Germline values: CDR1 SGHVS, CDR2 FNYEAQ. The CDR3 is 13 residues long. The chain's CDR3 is CASGYANTGELFF.

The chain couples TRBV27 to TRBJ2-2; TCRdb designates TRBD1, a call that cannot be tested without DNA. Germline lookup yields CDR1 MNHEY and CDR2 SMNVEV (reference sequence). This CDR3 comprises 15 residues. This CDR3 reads CASSILYRETGELFF.

The CDR3 loop reads CASSQDHSSGNTIYF. The chain is built from TRBV4-1 and TRBJ1-3. The CDR3 consists of 15 residues. CDR1 MGHRA and CDR2 YSYEKL come from the germline V gene.

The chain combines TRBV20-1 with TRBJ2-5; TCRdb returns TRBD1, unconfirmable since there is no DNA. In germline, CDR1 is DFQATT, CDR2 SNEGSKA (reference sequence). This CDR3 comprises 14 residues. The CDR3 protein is CSANTDRGQETQYF.

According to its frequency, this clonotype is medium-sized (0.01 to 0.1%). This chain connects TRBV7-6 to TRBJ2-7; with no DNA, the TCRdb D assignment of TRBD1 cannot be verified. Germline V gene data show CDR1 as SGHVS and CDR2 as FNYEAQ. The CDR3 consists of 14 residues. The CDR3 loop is CASSPGFSTYEQYF.